This TCR beta chain was recorded in a study of blood T cell repertoires in COVID-19. Sequenced by immunoSEQ multiplex PCR; TCRdb stores in-frame clones only, minus some. The sample lists fewer than 450,000 clones; roughly 86% were seen once. This CDR3 has 15 residues. With 7 bases clipped from V and 4 bases from J, the junction kept 11 bases outside the gene matches. Germline V gives CDR1 SNHLY, CDR2 FYNNEI. The chain uses TRBV2 and TRBJ2-5; 8 bases map to TRBD1. This sequence was found in a woman aged 40 to 50 with acute COVID-19. Material for sequencing was PBMCs or T cells enriched from blood (not recorded which). The CDR3 DNA is TGTGCCAGCACCCGGGGGCAGGGGGCAAGAGAGACCCAGTACTTC. It encodes CASTRGQGARETQYF.